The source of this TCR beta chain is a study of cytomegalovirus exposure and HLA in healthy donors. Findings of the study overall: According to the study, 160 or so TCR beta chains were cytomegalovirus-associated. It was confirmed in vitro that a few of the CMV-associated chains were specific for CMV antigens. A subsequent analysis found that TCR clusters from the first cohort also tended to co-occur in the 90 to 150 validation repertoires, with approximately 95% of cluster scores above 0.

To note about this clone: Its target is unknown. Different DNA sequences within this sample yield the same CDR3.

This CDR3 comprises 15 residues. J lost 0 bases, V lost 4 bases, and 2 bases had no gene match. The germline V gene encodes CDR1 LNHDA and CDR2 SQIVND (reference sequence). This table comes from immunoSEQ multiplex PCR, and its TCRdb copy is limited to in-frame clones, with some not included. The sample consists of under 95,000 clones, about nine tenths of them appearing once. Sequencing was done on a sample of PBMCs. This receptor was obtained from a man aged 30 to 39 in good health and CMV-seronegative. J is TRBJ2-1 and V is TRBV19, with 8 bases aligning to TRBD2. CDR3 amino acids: CASSSGGSSYNEQFF. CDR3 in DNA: TGTGCCAGTAGTAGCGGGGGGAGCTCCTACAATGAGCAGTTCTTC.